Below, 31 T cell receptor beta chains from the same sample are listed, as sequenced in a study of T cells after posttransplantation cyclophosphamide. Assay used: immunoSEQ multiplex PCR; TCRdb lists only in-frame clones, some missing. The sample holds tens of thousands of clones, roughly nine tenths seen once. The sequenced sample consisted of PBMCs. The receptor source for this set is a woman aged 45-65 years in good health and a related stem cell transplant donor.

The chain is built from TRBV5-1 and TRBJ1-1; 7 bases align to TRBD1. Germline lookup yields CDR1 SGHRS and CDR2 YFSETQ. V lost 1 base, J lost 4 bases, and 4 bases stayed unmatched. CDR3 length: 14 residues. The CDR3 here is CASSLTGEATEAFF. CDR3 DNA sequence: TGCGCCAGCAGCTTGACAGGGGAAGCCACTGAAGCTTTCTTT.

The CDR3 is CASSLWVTGWSTEAFF. CDR3 bases: TGTGCCAGCAGTTTATGGGTGACAGGGTGGAGCACTGAAGCTTTCTTT. The chain has TRBV28 and TRBJ1-1; 7 nucleotides align to TRBD1. Per germline, CDR1 MDHEN and CDR2 SYDVKM. The CDR3 totals 16 residues. V dropped 0 bases and J dropped 4; count of bases not matched to a gene: 8. Full variable domain (outside the CDR3, taken from reference TRBV28 and TRBJ1-1): DVKVTQSSRYLVKRTGEKVFLECVQDMDHENMFWYRQDPGLGLRLIYFSYDVKMKEKGDIPEGYSVSREKKERFSLILESASTNQTSMYLCASSLWVTGWSTEAFFGQGTRLTVV.

In the case of this clone: One junction end disagrees with the germline gene, perhaps due to a read error. The chain employs TRBV23-1 and TRBJ1-5; D is uncertain. TRBV23-1 is classed as an ORF, of uncertain function. This CDR3 comprises 15 residues. The CDR3 sequence: CASSYGRTSYQPQHF. CDR3 nucleotide sequence: TGCGCCAGCAGCTATGGACGGACTAGCTATCAGCCCCAGCATTTT.

The chain uses TRBV5-1 and TRBJ2-3, with 10 bases that match TRBD2. J gave up 4 bases and V 4 bases, and 9 bases lay outside the gene matches. This CDR3 is built from 16 residues. Germline V gives CDR1 SGHRS, CDR2 YFSETQ. CDR3 sequence: CASSRGSSGSADTQYF. The DNA for the CDR3 is TGCGCCAGCAGCCGGGGTTCTAGCGGGAGCGCAGATACGCAGTATTTT.

The rearrangement joins TRBV2 to TRBJ1-1, with D possibly matching TRBD1 (6 bases). V was shortened by 10 bases and J by 1 base, with 22 bases between the two germline ends. The CDR3 covers 16 residues. CDR1 is SNHLY, CDR2 FYNNEI, per germline. The CDR3 region is CANRGGVVEWNTEAFF. The CDR3 nucleotides read TGTGCCAACCGAGGGGGGGTTGTGGAGTGGAACACTGAAGCTTTCTTT.

The genes are TRBV11-3 and TRBJ1-3; D is undetermined. The CDR3 length is 15 residues. Trimming left V 3 bases short and J 4 bases short, with 13 bases between. Germline CDR1 is SGHNT and CDR2 is YENEEA. The CDR3 nucleotides are TGTGCCAGCAGCTTTAGTTCGGGTTACGGAAACACCATATATTTT. Residues: CASSFSSGYGNTIYF.

The CDR3 spells CASGREDYNSPLHF. The CDR3 DNA is TGTGCCTCCGGCAGGGAGGATTATAATTCACCCCTCCACTTT. The chain uses TRBV6-5 and TRBJ1-6, with TRBD1 as a possible D gene (5 bases). Germline assignment: CDR1 MNHEY and CDR2 SVGAGI. The CDR3 runs 14 residues. V lost 11 bases, J lost 4 bases, and 15 bases lay in between.

DNA of the CDR3: TGTGCCAGCAGCTTAGGGGGGGGACTAGAAGCCCATGAGCAGTTCTTC. This gives the protein CASSLGGGLEAHEQFF. The gene calls are TRBV11-3 and TRBJ2-1; 8 bases line up with TRBD2. CDR3 length: 16 amino acids. Germline CDR1 and CDR2: SGHNT and YENEEA. With 1 base clipped from V and 8 bases from J, the junction kept 10 bases outside the gene matches.

The V and J genes are TRBV19 and TRBJ1-2; TRBD1 matches at 7 bases. CDR1 is LNHDA, CDR2 SQIVND, per germline (reference sequence). The J segment lost 0 bases and the V segment lost 7 bases, leaving 11 bases of the junction unmatched. The CDR3 is 16 residues long. CDR3 residues: CASKATGRGANYGYTF. Here the CDR3 DNA reads TGTGCCAGTAAGGCGACAGGGCGTGGGGCTAACTATGGCTACACCTTC.

This chain links TRBV6-6 with TRBJ2-3, with 12 bases matching TRBD2. Trimming cost V 7 bases and J 4 bases; bases outside gene matches: 6. The CDR3 is 15 amino acids. The germline CDR1 and CDR2 sequences are MNHNY and SVGAGI (reference sequence). CDR3 coding DNA: TGTGCCAGCACCCGGACTAGCGGGATTTCAGATACGCAGTATTTT. This encodes CASTRTSGISDTQYF.

The rearrangement joins TRBV28 to TRBJ2-5, with a possible D match to TRBD2 (5 bases). Germline-derived CDR1 and CDR2 are MDHEN and SYDVKM. This CDR3 is built from 13 residues. V was pared by 5 bases and J by 4 bases, with 11 bases between. The CDR3 here is CASSSGVGETQYF. For the CDR3, the DNA is TGTGCCAGCAGTAGCGGAGTCGGAGAGACCCAGTACTTC.

The V gene is TRBV7-3, the J gene TRBJ2-7; a weak D match, TRBD2 (5 bases). V lost 1 base and J 6 bases, leaving 10 bases between the germline ends. Looked up from germline, CDR1 is SGHTA and CDR2 is FQGTGA. CDR3 size: 13 residues. The CDR3 loop is CASSLNEGSEQYF. The CDR3 DNA reads TGTGCCAGCAGCTTAAATGAGGGTAGCGAGCAGTACTTC.

The chain employs TRBV5-6 and TRBJ1-2, with D unclear. Germline loops: CDR1 SGHDT, CDR2 YYEEEE. The CDR3 is 16 amino acids. The V and J ends lost 0 bases and 5 bases respectively, with 17 bases between them. CDR3 amino acids: CASSLAVTSRGYGYTF. CDR3 in DNA: TGTGCCAGCAGCTTGGCCGTAACATCCCGGGGATATGGCTACACCTTC.

This chain connects TRBV10-3 to TRBJ2-1, with 7 bases lining up with TRBD2. This CDR3 is 13 amino acids long. CDR1 and CDR2 from the germline V gene are ENHRY and SYGVKD. Losses at the gene ends were 7 bases for V and 2 bases for J; bases not matched to a gene: 2. The CDR3, as DNA: TGTGCCATCAATCGGGGGGCCTACAATGAGCAGTTCTTC. Translated: CAINRGAYNEQFF.

Here the CDR3 DNA reads TGTGCCATCAGTGAGTCCAAAGAGGGGGGGAACTATGGCTACACCTTC. Residues: CAISESKEGGNYGYTF. The chain links TRBV10-3 to TRBJ1-2, with D possibly matching TRBD1 (6 bases). Germline lookup yields CDR1 ENHRY and CDR2 SYGVKD. The CDR3 runs 16 residues. Trimming pared 0 bases from V and 2 bases from J, leaving 13 bases between.

The V and J genes are TRBV18 and TRBJ1-3, with 7 bases aligning to TRBD1. The CDR3 extends over 17 amino acids. Germline V gives CDR1 KGHSH, CDR2 LQKENI. After removal of 2 bases from V and 0 bases from J, the junction contained 7 bases not matched to a gene. CDR3 sequence: CASSPDRDLLSGNTIYF. CDR3 bases: TGTGCCAGCTCACCAGACAGGGACCTTCTCTCTGGAAACACCATATATTTT.

The V gene is TRBV6-1, the J gene TRBJ1-1; 11 nucleotides match TRBD1. This CDR3 contains 14 residues. Looked up from germline, CDR1 is MNHNS and CDR2 is SASEGT. The trim removed 6 bases at V and 5 bases at J, leaving 5 bases unmatched. The CDR3 loop is CASRDRGRETEAFF. The CDR3 nucleotides read TGTGCCAGCAGGGACAGGGGGCGAGAGACTGAAGCTTTCTTT.

V is TRBV2 and J is TRBJ1-1, with 9 bases identical to TRBD1. CDR1 SNHLY and CDR2 FYNNEI come from the germline V gene. This CDR3 is 15 amino acids long. Germline trimming cut 6 bases from V and 4 bases from J; bases unmatched to any gene: 9. CDR3 loop: CASRDRGQVGTEAFF. The CDR3 nucleotides are TGTGCCAGCAGGGACAGGGGCCAGGTAGGCACTGAAGCTTTCTTT. Full variable domain (outside the CDR3, taken from reference TRBV2 and TRBJ1-1): EPEVTQTPSHQVTQMGQEVILRCVPISNHLYFYWYRQILGQKVEFLVSFYNNEISEKSEIFDDQFSVERPDGSNFTLKIRSTKLEDSAMYFCASRDRGQVGTEAFFGQGTRLTVV.

The J gene is TRBJ2-3, the V gene TRBV5-1; 11 bases align to TRBD2. J lost 1 base, V lost 4 bases, and 5 bases had no gene match. This CDR3 contains 16 residues. Germline V lookup: CDR1 SGHRS, CDR2 YFSETQ. The chain's CDR3 is CASSDLSGGGTDTQYF. CDR3 in DNA: TGCGCCAGCAGCGACCTTAGCGGGGGGGGCACAGATACGCAGTATTTT. Looking up the rest from reference TRBV5-1 and TRBJ2-3 gives the full variable domain: KAGVTQTPRYLIKTRGQQVTLSCSPISGHRSVSWYQQTPGQGLQFLFEYFSETQRNKGNFPGRFSGRQFSNSRSEMNVSTLELGDSALYLCASSDLSGGGTDTQYFGPGTRLTVL.

This chain joins TRBV27 and TRBJ2-7, with D possibly TRBD1 on 5 matching bases. CDR1 and CDR2 (germline): MNHEY, SMNVEV (reference sequence). V shed 3 bases and J shed 3 bases, with 15 bases lying between them. This CDR3 contains 15 residues. The DNA for the CDR3 is TGTGCCAGCAGTTTGGGCTCTTCAGGGTACTACGAGCAGTACTTC. It specifies CASSLGSSGYYEQYF.

Turning to this clone: An end of the junction does not agree with germline; a read error may underlie this. The chain combines TRBV7-9 with TRBJ1-1; no firm D call. Germline V gene sequence: CDR1 SEHNR, CDR2 FQNEAQ (reference sequence). This CDR3 comprises 14 residues. The CDR3 protein is CASGLSRRVTEAFF. The CDR3 DNA sequence: TGTGCCAGCGGCTTAAGTCGGAGAGTCACTGAAGCTTTCTTT.

The V gene is TRBV6-1, the J gene TRBJ1-5, with TRBD1 identical over 9 bases. There are 13 residues in the CDR3. Germline trimming cut 7 bases from V and 5 bases from J; bases unmatched to any gene: 3. Germline V gene data show CDR1 as MNHNS and CDR2 as SASEGT. The CDR3 DNA is TGTGCCAGCACCGGACAGGGGCATCAGCCCCAGCATTTT. Amino acid sequence: CASTGQGHQPQHF.

The count of this clone is one. The chain links TRBV2 to TRBJ2-1; TRBD2 aligns across 10 bases. CDR3 length: 16 amino acids. V dropped 3 bases and J dropped 0; count of bases not matched to a gene: 2. Looked up from germline, CDR1 is SNHLY and CDR2 is FYNNEI. In DNA, the CDR3 is TGTGCCAGCAGTGACCGGACTAGCGGCTCCTACAATGAGCAGTTCTTC. It is translated as CASSDRTSGSYNEQFF.

The V gene is TRBV5-1, the J gene TRBJ2-5; D perhaps matches TRBD1 (6 bases). The CDR3 consists of 13 residues. V lost 4 bases and J 1 base, leaving 8 bases between the germline ends. The germline V gene has CDR1 SGHRS and CDR2 YFSETQ. As DNA, the CDR3 is TGCGCCAGCAGCATGGACAGCCAAGAGACCCAGTACTTC. It specifies CASSMDSQETQYF.

The chain recombines TRBV19 with TRBJ1-1, with D tentatively TRBD1 (6 bases). V was shortened by 5 bases and J by 7 bases, with 11 bases between the two germline ends. CDR1 and CDR2 from the germline V gene are LNHDA and SQIVND (reference sequence). This CDR3 has 12 amino acids. Here the CDR3 DNA reads TGTGCCAGTAGTCTCCCGACAGGTGAAGCTTTCTTT. As protein: CASSLPTGEAFF.

This clone was counted between two and nine times. The gene calls are TRBV27 and TRBJ2-3; 12 bases agree with TRBD2. Per germline, CDR1 MNHEY and CDR2 SMNVEV (reference sequence). The V and J ends lost 6 bases and 6 bases, in that order; junction bases with no gene match: 7. The CDR3 consists of 15 residues. The DNA for the CDR3 is TGTGCCAGCAGGCGGACTAGCGGGGCCTGGGATACGCAGTATTTT. Protein product: CASRRTSGAWDTQYF.

The CDR3 DNA is TGCAGCGCCCTCCTCGGGACAGCCACCTACGAGCAGTACTTC. It yields the protein CSALLGTATYEQYF. The chain recombines TRBV29-1 with TRBJ2-7; 7 bases map to TRBD1. The CDR3 is made up of 14 amino acids. Germline CDR1 and CDR2: SQVTM and ANQGSEA. With V trimmed by 7 bases and J by 2 bases, 11 bases remained unmatched.

Note on this clone: Germline and junction disagree at one end, which may indicate a read error. CDR3 DNA: TGTGCCAGCAGCCAAGTCCACAGGGGGCCTCGGGACTTC. Protein: CASSQVHRGPRDF. The chain has TRBV14 and TRBJ2-5; TRBD1 aligns across 9 bases. The CDR3 is 13 amino acids. CDR1 and CDR2 (germline): SGHDN, FVKESK.

This clone turned up a few times. V and J are TRBV27 and TRBJ1-5; D is perhaps TRBD1 (5 bases). This CDR3 contains 17 residues. V dropped 2 bases and J dropped 4 bases, with 18 bases sitting between them. Per germline, CDR1 MNHEY and CDR2 SMNVEV (reference sequence). The CDR3 DNA is TGTGCCAGCAGTTTACGGGCAGGGTTGGGTGCAAATCAGCCCCAGCATTTT. As protein: CASSLRAGLGANQPQHF.

This chain joins TRBV5-4 and TRBJ2-4; 7 bases map to TRBD1. This CDR3 is 16 amino acids long. Looked up from germline, CDR1 is SGHNT and CDR2 is YYREEE (reference sequence). Germline trimming cut 4 bases from V and 1 base from J; bases unmatched to any gene: 8. The CDR3 region is CASSQSDRDAKNIQYF. CDR3 nucleotide sequence: TGTGCCAGCAGCCAATCCGACAGGGATGCCAAAAACATTCAGTACTTC.

The V and J genes are TRBV12-5 and TRBJ2-7; TRBD1 aligns across 10 bases. This CDR3 has 15 amino acids. Germline V CDR1 and CDR2: LGHNT, FRNRAP. Trimming removed 7 bases from V and 4 bases from J; junction bases left unmatched: 10. The CDR3 loop is CASANGQGVIYEQYF. The DNA of the CDR3 is TGTGCTAGTGCTAATGGACAGGGGGTAATATACGAGCAGTACTTC.